The 13 T cell receptor beta chains below come from one sample, sequenced in a study of control samples from healthy donors and cancer patients. Generated by immunoSEQ multiplex PCR, the TCRdb table keeps only in-frame clones and is missing some. This sample yields 390,000 or so clones, of which more than 80% are seen a single time; 5.5% to 8% belongs to the top ten. The sequenced sample consisted of PBMCs. All receptors derive from a man between 35 and 55 years old with head and neck cancer.

For the CDR3, the DNA is TGCGCCAGCAGCCACCCCCCGACTAGCTACGAGCAGTACTTC. It codes for CASSHPPTSYEQYF. The genes are TRBV4-1 and TRBJ2-7; maybe TRBD2 (6 bases). Per germline, CDR1 MGHRA and CDR2 YSYEKL. Trimming left V 3 bases short and J 3 bases short, with 12 bases between. The CDR3 runs 14 residues.

This chain joins TRBV18 and TRBJ2-3, with TRBD1 as a possible D gene (5 bases). This CDR3 is built from 15 residues. Trimming took off 6 bases at V and 3 bases at J, with 16 bases between the two ends. CDR1 is KGHSH, CDR2 LQKENI, per germline. CDR3 in amino acids: CASSPPDTRTDTQYF. The CDR3 coding sequence is TGTGCCAGCTCTCCGCCGGACACCCGTACAGATACGCAGTATTTT.

The chain is built from TRBV15 and TRBJ1-5, with D possibly TRBD1 on 6 matching bases. This CDR3 region has 18 residues. V lost 4 bases, J lost 3 bases, and 22 bases lay in between. Germline V gene sequence: CDR1 LNHNV, CDR2 YYDKDF (reference sequence). This CDR3 reads CATSKKSGGEGSNQPQHF. The CDR3 DNA follows: TGTGCCACCAGCAAGAAGTCGGGGGGCGAGGGTTCCAATCAGCCCCAGCATTTT.

The chain employs TRBV30 and TRBJ1-5; 10 positions agree with TRBD1. V was clipped by 3 bases and J by 4 bases; unmatched bases: 3. Germline assignment: CDR1 GTSNPN and CDR2 SVGIG (reference sequence). The CDR3 totals 14 residues. The chain's CDR3 is CAWRTGGRNQPQHF. In DNA, the CDR3 is TGTGCCTGGAGGACAGGGGGCCGGAATCAGCCCCAGCATTTT.

The chain has TRBV28 and TRBJ1-2; TRBD1 matches at 9 bases. The CDR3 consists of 15 residues. Trimming removed 6 bases from V and 8 bases from J; junction bases left unmatched: 13. In germline, CDR1 is MDHEN, CDR2 SYDVKM. The CDR3 spells CASSKEGQGILGYTF. The CDR3 region has the DNA TGTGCCAGCAGCAAGGAGGGACAGGGCATTTTGGGCTACACCTTC.

The chain couples TRBV5-1 to TRBJ1-4; D not resolved. V shed 1 base and J shed 2 bases, with 6 bases lying between them. Germline-derived CDR1 and CDR2 are SGHRS and YFSETQ. There are 14 residues in the CDR3. In DNA form, the CDR3 reads TGCGCCAGCAGCTTGCAGTCGACTAATGAAAAACTGTTTTTT. The encoded protein is CASSLQSTNEKLFF.

The chain couples TRBV3-1 (or the pseudogene TRBV3-2) to TRBJ2-4; 9 nucleotides agree with TRBD1. The CDR3 contains 15 residues. Looked up from germline, CDR1 is LGHDT and CDR2 is YNNKEL (reference sequence). Trimming cost V 4 bases and J 7 bases; bases outside gene matches: 8. The CDR3 is CASSPGTGRRNIQYF. CDR3 bases: TGTGCCAGCAGCCCGGGGACAGGGAGAAGGAACATTCAGTACTTC.

V gene TRBV7-2 combines with J gene TRBJ1-2; D may be TRBD1 (5 bases). The germline V gene has CDR1 SGHTA and CDR2 FQGNSA. The CDR3 is 15 amino acids. V gave up 3 bases and J gave up 4 bases, with 15 bases separating them. This CDR3 reads CASSLGDVVVYGYTF. Written as DNA, the CDR3 is TGTGCCAGCAGCTTGGGGGACGTGGTAGTCTATGGCTACACCTTC. The full variable domain, its missing parts supplied by reference TRBV7-2 and TRBJ1-2, is GAGVSQSPSNKVTEKGKDVELRCDPISGHTALYWYRQSLGQGLEFLIYFQGNSAPDKSGLPSDRFSAERTGGSVSTLTIQRTQQEDSAVYLCASSLGDVVVYGYTFGSGTRLTVV.

The chain's CDR3 is CASSQEQFHYGYTF. The CDR3, as DNA: TGTGCCAGCAGCCAAGAGCAGTTTCACTATGGCTACACCTTC. The chain carries TRBV3-1 (or the pseudogene TRBV3-2) and TRBJ1-2; unclear D gene. The ends were cut back, 0 bases at V and 3 bases at J, with 8 bases in the middle. The CDR3 has 14 residues. The germline V gene encodes CDR1 LGHDT and CDR2 YNNKEL (reference sequence).

This chain uses TRBV6-6 with TRBJ1-1; D is ambiguous. The germline CDR1 and CDR2 sequences are MNHNY and SVGAGI (reference sequence). Trimming shortened V by 5 bases and J by 1 base, and 11 bases separated the two germline ends. The CDR3 totals 14 residues. The CDR3 region is CASSLRPQNTEAFF. The CDR3 coding sequence is TGTGCCAGCAGTCTCCGACCCCAGAACACTGAAGCTTTCTTT.

The genes are TRBV4-1 and TRBJ1-6; D ambiguous. CDR3 length: 16 amino acids. In germline, CDR1 is MGHRA, CDR2 YSYEKL. The V gene lost 0 bases and the J gene lost 5 bases, with 11 bases spanning the gap. CDR3 residues: CASSQEMGQHNSPLHF. The CDR3 DNA reads TGCGCCAGCAGCCAAGAAATGGGTCAGCATAATTCACCCCTCCACTTT.

This sequence joins TRBV27 and TRBJ2-2, with D tentatively TRBD2 (6 bases). The V end was cut by 7 bases, the J end by 1 base, with 13 bases between. This CDR3 comprises 15 residues. CDR1 is MNHEY, CDR2 SMNVEV, per germline (reference sequence). CDR3 nucleotides: TGTGCCAGCATGCGCGGGACTGTGAACACCGGGGAGCTGTTTTTT. It is translated as CASMRGTVNTGELFF.

The rearrangement joins TRBV5-6 to TRBJ2-7; 11 bases map to TRBD2. Trimming cost V 6 bases and J 6 bases; bases outside gene matches: 5. The CDR3 length is 13 residues. Per the germline V gene, CDR1 is SGHDT and CDR2 is YYEEEE. The chain's CDR3 is CASTVLAGGEQYF. The CDR3 nucleotides read TGTGCCAGCACCGTCCTAGCGGGAGGCGAGCAGTACTTC. Looking up the rest from reference TRBV5-6 and TRBJ2-7 gives the full variable domain: DAGVTQSPTHLIKTRGQQVTLRCSPKSGHDTVSWYQQALGQGPQFIFQYYEEEERQRGNFPDRFSGHQFPNYSSELNVNALLLGDSALYLCASTVLAGGEQYFGPGTRLTVT.